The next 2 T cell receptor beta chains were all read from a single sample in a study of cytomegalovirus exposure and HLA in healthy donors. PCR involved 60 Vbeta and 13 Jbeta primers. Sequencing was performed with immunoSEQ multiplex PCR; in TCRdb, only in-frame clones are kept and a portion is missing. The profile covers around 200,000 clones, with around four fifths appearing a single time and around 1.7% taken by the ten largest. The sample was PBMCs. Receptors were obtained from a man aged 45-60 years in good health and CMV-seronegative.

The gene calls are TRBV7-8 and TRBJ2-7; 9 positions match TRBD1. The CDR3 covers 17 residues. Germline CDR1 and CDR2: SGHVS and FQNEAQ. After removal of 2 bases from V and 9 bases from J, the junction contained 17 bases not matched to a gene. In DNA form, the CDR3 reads TGTGCCAGCAGCTTAAAGGGCCGACAGGGGGAGACCAGGGGGCAGTACTTC. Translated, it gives CASSLKGRQGETRGQYF.

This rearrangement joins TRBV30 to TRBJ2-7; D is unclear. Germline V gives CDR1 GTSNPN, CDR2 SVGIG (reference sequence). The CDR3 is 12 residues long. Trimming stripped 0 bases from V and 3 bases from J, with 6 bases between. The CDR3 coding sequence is TGTGCCTGGAGTGTGCAACACTACGAGCAGTACTTC. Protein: CAWSVQHYEQYF.